The 10 T cell receptor beta chains below all came from one sample that was sequenced in a study of OX40 agonist ivuxolimab in advanced cancers. TCRdb's copy holds only in-frame clones and misses some; the assay was immunoSEQ multiplex PCR. This table has some 30,000 clones, roughly nine tenths appearing once. Sequenced material: CD4+ or CD8+ T cells sorted from blood, taken in a trial of the OX40 agonist ivuxolimab. These receptors all stem from an adult with an advanced solid tumor such as melanoma, head and neck, liver or kidney cancer.

This clone has only one observation. In DNA form, the CDR3 reads TGCGCCAGCAGCTTGGCCTTGGCCGATGAGCAGTTCTTC. Translated, it gives CASSLALADEQFF. The rearrangement joins TRBV5-1 to TRBJ2-1; D gene ambiguous. This CDR3 is 13 amino acids long. Germline V gene lookup returns CDR1 SGHRS and CDR2 YFSETQ. The germline V and J ends were trimmed by 0 bases and 8 bases, with 9 bases remaining between them.

This rearrangement joins TRBV6-5 to TRBJ2-1; the match to TRBD2 covers 10 bases. Trimming took 6 bases from V and 8 from J; bases not matched to a gene: 10. CDR1 and CDR2 from the germline V gene are MNHEY and SVGAGI. CDR3 size: 15 residues. The DNA for the CDR3 is TGTGCCAGCAGCCGAAGGACTAGCGGTCGGGATGAGCAGTTCTTC. The encoded protein is CASSRRTSGRDEQFF.

The chain employs TRBV19 and TRBJ2-1; the D is unclear. In germline, CDR1 is LNHDA, CDR2 SQIVND (reference sequence). V lost 9 bases, J lost 4 bases, and 13 bases lay in between. This CDR3 has 13 residues. CDR3 loop: CASSYGFYNEQFF. CDR3 coding DNA: TGTGCCAGCAGTTATGGGTTTTACAATGAGCAGTTCTTC.

V is TRBV4-1 and J is TRBJ1-1; D might be TRBD1 (5 bases). V was trimmed by 6 bases and J by 5 bases, leaving 10 bases between them. This CDR3 is 12 amino acids long. Germline CDR1 and CDR2: MGHRA and YSYEKL. The CDR3 protein is CASSKGETEAFF. CDR3 bases: TGCGCCAGCAGTAAAGGGGAAACTGAAGCTTTCTTT.

The V call is TRBV6-1, the J call TRBJ2-1, with 9 bases identical to TRBD2. This CDR3 is 13 amino acids long. The germline gives CDR1 MNHNS, CDR2 SASEGT. V lost 6 bases to trimming and J lost 5 bases; unmatched junction nucleotides: 2. CDR3 sequence: CASSRTSDNEQFF. The CDR3, as DNA: TGTGCCAGCAGCCGGACTAGCGACAATGAGCAGTTCTTC.

This chain uses TRBV9 with TRBJ1-2, with no clear D. This CDR3 contains 16 residues. Trimming left V 7 bases short and J 8 bases short, with 27 bases between. Per the germline V gene, CDR1 is SGDLS and CDR2 is YYNGEE. In DNA form, the CDR3 reads TGTGCCAGCGCTAATGTAGAGACACTGCTGCAATACGGCTACACCTTC. It translates to CASANVETLLQYGYTF.

The chain is built from TRBV19 and TRBJ2-1; the match to TRBD1 covers 8 bases. The CDR3 extends over 15 amino acids. J gave up 0 bases and V 4 bases, and 2 bases lay outside the gene matches. CDR1 and CDR2 from the germline V gene are LNHDA and SQIVND (reference sequence). The CDR3 loop is CASSRTGSSYNEQFF. For the CDR3, the DNA is TGTGCCAGTAGTAGGACAGGGAGCTCCTACAATGAGCAGTTCTTC.

The chain couples TRBV4-1 to TRBJ2-1; tentatively, D is TRBD1 (5 bases). Germline V gives CDR1 MGHRA, CDR2 YSYEKL. V lost 3 bases and J 5 bases, leaving 17 bases between the germline ends. This CDR3 is 16 amino acids long. The chain's CDR3 is CASSQVVGAGNNEQFF. CDR3 nucleotides: TGCGCCAGCAGCCAGGTCGTTGGGGCAGGAAACAATGAGCAGTTCTTC.

The chain joins TRBV5-6 to TRBJ2-2; D is uncertain. CDR3 size: 12 residues. The ends were cut back, 1 base at V and 6 bases at J, with 4 bases in the middle. Germline CDR1 and CDR2: SGHDT and YYEEEE. This CDR3 reads CASSLRPGELFF. The CDR3 nucleotides read TGTGCCAGCAGCTTGCGTCCCGGGGAGCTGTTTTTT.

Only a few counts were recorded for this clone. The V and J genes are TRBV19 and TRBJ1-1; D uncertain. The germline V gene encodes CDR1 LNHDA and CDR2 SQIVND (reference sequence). Trimming pared 3 bases from V and 4 bases from J, leaving 9 bases between. This CDR3 is built from 13 residues. The CDR3 is CASSMMAGTEAFF. CDR3 in DNA: TGTGCCAGTAGTATGATGGCGGGCACTGAAGCTTTCTTT. The complete variable domain, with remaining parts taken from reference TRBV19 and TRBJ1-1, reads DGGITQSPKYLFRKEGQNVTLSCEQNLNHDAMYWYRQDPGQGLRLIYYSQIVNDFQKGDIAEGYSVSREKKESFPLTVTSAQKNPTAFYLCASSMMAGTEAFFGQGTRLTVV.